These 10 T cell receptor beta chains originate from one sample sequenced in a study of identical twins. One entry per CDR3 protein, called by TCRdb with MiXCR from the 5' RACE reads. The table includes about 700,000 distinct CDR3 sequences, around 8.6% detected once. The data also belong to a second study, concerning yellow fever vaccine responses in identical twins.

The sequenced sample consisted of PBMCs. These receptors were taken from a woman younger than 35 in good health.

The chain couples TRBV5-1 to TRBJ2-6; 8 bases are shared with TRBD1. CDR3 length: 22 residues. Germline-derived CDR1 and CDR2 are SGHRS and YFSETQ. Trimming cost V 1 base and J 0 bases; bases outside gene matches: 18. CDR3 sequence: CASSLKKAVDRGSFSGANVLTF. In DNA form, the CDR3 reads TGCGCCAGCAGCTTGAAGAAGGCGGTAGACAGGGGTAGTTTCTCTGGGGCCAACGTCCTGACTTTC.

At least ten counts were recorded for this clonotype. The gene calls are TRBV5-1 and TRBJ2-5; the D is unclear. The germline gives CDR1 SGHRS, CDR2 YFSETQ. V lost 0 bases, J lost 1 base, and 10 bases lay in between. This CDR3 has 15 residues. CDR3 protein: CASSLEARIQETQYF. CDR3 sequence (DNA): TGCGCCAGCAGCTTGGAAGCGAGGATCCAAGAGACCCAGTACTTC. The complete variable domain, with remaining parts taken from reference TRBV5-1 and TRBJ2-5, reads KAGVTQTPRYLIKTRGQQVTLSCSPISGHRSVSWYQQTPGQGLQFLFEYFSETQRNKGNFPGRFSGRQFSNSRSEMNVSTLELGDSALYLCASSLEARIQETQYFGPGTRLLVL.

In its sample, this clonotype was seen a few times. The CDR3 DNA is TGTGCCAGCAGTGCACGGCGCAGCCGCGACACTGAAGCTTTCTTT. Protein sequence: CASSARRSRDTEAFF. This sequence joins TRBV25-1 and TRBJ1-1; D not resolved. V gave up 4 bases and J gave up 3 bases, with 15 bases separating them. CDR3 size: 15 residues. CDR1 MGHDK and CDR2 SYGVNS come from the germline V gene. Full variable domain (outside the CDR3, taken from reference TRBV25-1 and TRBJ1-1): EADIYQTPRYLVIGTGKKITLECSQTMGHDKMYWYQQDPGMELHLIHYSYGVNSTEKGDLSSESTVSRIRTEHFPLTLESARPSHTSQYLCASSARRSRDTEAFFGQGTRLTVV.

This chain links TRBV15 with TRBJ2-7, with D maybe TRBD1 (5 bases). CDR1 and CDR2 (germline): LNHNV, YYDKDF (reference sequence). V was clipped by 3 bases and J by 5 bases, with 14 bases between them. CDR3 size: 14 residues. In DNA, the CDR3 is TGTGCCACCAGCAGCCCTTCGCAGGGTCACGAGCAGTACTTC. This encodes CATSSPSQGHEQYF.

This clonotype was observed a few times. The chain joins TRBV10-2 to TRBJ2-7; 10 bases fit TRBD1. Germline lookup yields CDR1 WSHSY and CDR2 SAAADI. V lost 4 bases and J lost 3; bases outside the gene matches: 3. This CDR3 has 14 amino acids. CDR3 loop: CASSVRTGGYEQYF. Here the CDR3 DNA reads TGCGCCAGCAGTGTAAGGACAGGGGGCTACGAGCAGTACTTC.

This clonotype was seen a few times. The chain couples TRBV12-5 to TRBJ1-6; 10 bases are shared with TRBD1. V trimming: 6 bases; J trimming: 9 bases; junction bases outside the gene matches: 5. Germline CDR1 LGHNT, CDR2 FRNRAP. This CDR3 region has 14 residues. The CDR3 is CASGRDRGFSPLHF. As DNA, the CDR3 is TGTGCTAGTGGGAGGGACAGGGGCTTTTCACCCCTCCACTTT.

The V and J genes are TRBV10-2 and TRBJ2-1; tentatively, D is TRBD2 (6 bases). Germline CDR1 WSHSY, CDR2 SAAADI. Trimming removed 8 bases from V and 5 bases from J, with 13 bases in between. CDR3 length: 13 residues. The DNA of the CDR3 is TGCGCCAGCCTTGCTAGCGACCACAATGAGCAGTTCTTC. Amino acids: CASLASDHNEQFF.

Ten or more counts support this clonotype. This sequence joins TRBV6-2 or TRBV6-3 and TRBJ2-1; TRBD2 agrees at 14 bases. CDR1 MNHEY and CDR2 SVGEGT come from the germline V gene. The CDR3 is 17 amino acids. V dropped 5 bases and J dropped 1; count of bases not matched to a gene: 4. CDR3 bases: TGTGCCAGCAGTCGAAGACTAGCGGGAGGGTCCTACAATGAGCAGTTCTTC. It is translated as CASSRRLAGGSYNEQFF.

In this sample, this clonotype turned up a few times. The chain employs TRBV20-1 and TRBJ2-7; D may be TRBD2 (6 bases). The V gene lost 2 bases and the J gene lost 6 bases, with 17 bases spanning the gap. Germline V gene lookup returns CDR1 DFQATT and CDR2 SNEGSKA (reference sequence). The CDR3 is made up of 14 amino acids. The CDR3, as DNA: TGCAGTGCTAGACCATCCGGGGGACTCCTCGAGCAGTACTTC. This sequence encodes CSARPSGGLLEQYF.

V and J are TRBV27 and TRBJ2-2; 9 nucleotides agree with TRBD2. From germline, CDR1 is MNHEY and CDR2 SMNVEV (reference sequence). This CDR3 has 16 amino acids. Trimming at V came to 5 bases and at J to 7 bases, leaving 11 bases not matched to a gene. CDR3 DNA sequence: TGTGCCAGCAGTCCACTATTAGCGGGGGCCGTCGGGGAGCTGTTTTTT. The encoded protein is CASSPLLAGAVGELFF.